This T cell receptor beta chain was recovered during a study of T cells in Graves' hyperthyroidism and ophthalmopathy. In its sample, this clonotype was seen many times. This CDR3 contains 17 residues. Germline assignment: CDR1 MGHRA and CDR2 YSYEKL. V was trimmed by 1 base and J by 0 bases, leaving 13 bases between them. Researchers amplified the TCR beta CDR3 regions from RNA transcripts. The primer set for the first-round RT-PCR of the TCR CDR3 was HTBI. TCRdb analysed the multiplex PCR reads with MiXCR anew, one entry per CDR3 protein. Of about 360,000 distinct CDR3 sequences in the sample, roughly 19% were seen once.

The receptor's source is a woman between 18 and 30 years old with Graves' hyperthyroidism. Material: blood. J is TRBJ1-5 and V is TRBV4-1; D gene unclear. The CDR3 DNA follows: TGCGCCAGCAGCCAAGCGCCGTTCCTTTATAGCAATCAGCCCCAGCATTTT. This encodes CASSQAPFLYSNQPQHF.